This passage covers 14 T cell receptor beta chains from one sample sequenced in a study of T-cell memory formation after mild COVID-19 (dated by TCRdb to the early 2020s). Libraries were prepared through 5' RACE. Instrument on record: Illumina NovaSeq 6000. TCRdb cleaned the public reads at Q25 with fastp, built clones with MiXCR and kept in-frame beta chains. Entries are consolidated by CDR3 protein sequence, retaining the most common genes and DNA. The sample yields roughly 86,000 distinct CDR3 sequences; approximately 16% were counted once. The ten largest clones capture approximately 40% of the sample. Specimen: PBMCs or a T cell subset sorted from them (not recorded which). These TCRs come from a young man who had mild COVID-19 (a few samples of this study predate the infection). The sample titles of this study are shuffled in the database, so cell type and time point are left out; the donor was told from shared clones.

The chain combines TRBV2 with TRBJ1-2; D unclear. Germline lookup yields CDR1 SNHLY and CDR2 FYNNEI. This CDR3 has 13 residues. V shed 4 bases and J shed 0 bases, with 6 bases lying between them. The CDR3 sequence: CASSGMANYGYTF. The CDR3 DNA reads as TGTGCCAGCAGTGGGATGGCTAACTATGGCTACACCTTC.

The V call is TRBV5-1, the J call TRBJ1-6; D gene unclear. The V gene's germline CDR1 is SGHRS and CDR2 YFSETQ. V lost 5 bases, J lost 4 bases, and 10 bases lay in between. The CDR3 is 14 amino acids. CDR3 loop: CASSMDLYNSPLHF. DNA of the CDR3: TGCGCCAGCAGTATGGACCTTTATAATTCACCCCTCCACTTT.

This clonotype was seen more than once but under ten times. The chain recombines TRBV29-1 with TRBJ2-1; weak D call: TRBD1 (6 bases). V was shortened by 1 base and J by 3 bases, with 16 bases between the two germline ends. The germline V gene encodes CDR1 SQVTM and CDR2 ANQGSEA. The CDR3 is 16 residues long. The DNA of the CDR3 is TGCAGCGTTGAAGCTATTGAGGGACACCACTACAATGAGCAGTTCTTC. Its translation is CSVEAIEGHHYNEQFF.

This clonotype has a handful of counts. The chain joins TRBV29-1 to TRBJ2-1; perhaps TRBD2 as D (6 bases). This CDR3 spans 12 amino acids. V dropped 3 bases and J dropped 8 bases, with 11 bases sitting between them. Germline-derived CDR1 and CDR2 are SQVTM and ANQGSEA. As DNA, the CDR3 is TGCAGCGTTGAGGAGAGGGACTATGAGCAGTTCTTC. It codes for CSVEERDYEQFF.

This CDR3 reads CASSYRDIYNEQFF. The CDR3 nucleotides read TGTGCCAGCAGTTACCGGGACATCTACAATGAGCAGTTCTTC. The rearrangement uses TRBV6-5 and TRBJ2-1; a weak D match, TRBD1 (6 bases). The CDR3 is 14 residues long. Germline V gene sequence: CDR1 MNHEY, CDR2 SVGAGI. V shed 2 bases and J shed 3 bases, with 8 bases lying between them.

DNA for the CDR3: TGTGCCAGCAGCTTAGGCTCAGGGGAGACAGGGTACGACTCCTACGAGCAGTACTTC. As protein: CASSLGSGETGYDSYEQYF. The chain uses TRBV13 and TRBJ2-7, with 7 bases lining up with TRBD1. The CDR3 is 19 residues long. V shed 0 bases, J shed 0 bases, and the junction held 14 bases outside the gene matches. Germline V gene sequence: CDR1 PRHDT, CDR2 FYEKMQ (reference sequence).

The V gene is TRBV7-9, the J gene TRBJ2-5, with D hard to call. V lost 1 base and J lost 5, with 14 bases in between. Germline V lookup: CDR1 SEHNR, CDR2 FQNEAQ (reference sequence). This CDR3 has 15 residues. CDR3 region: CASSLGRSQRETQYF. CDR3 nucleotide sequence: TGTGCCAGCAGCTTAGGGCGGTCCCAACGGGAGACCCAGTACTTC. The full variable domain, in which reference TRBV7-9 and TRBJ2-5 provide the parts outside the CDR3, is DTGVSQNPRHKITKRGQNVTFRCDPISEHNRLYWYRQTLGQGPEFLTYFQNEAQLEKSRLLSDRFSAERPKGSFSTLEIQRTEQGDSAMYLCASSLGRSQRETQYFGPGTRLLVL.

This clonotype was seen a handful of times. The CDR3 coding sequence is TGTGCCAGCAGCCCTAGGCAGTGGAATGAAAAACTGTTTTTT. Translation: CASSPRQWNEKLFF. The chain uses TRBV11-2 and TRBJ1-4; D unresolved. Looked up from germline, CDR1 is SGHAT and CDR2 is FQNNGV. Trimming removed 5 bases at V and 5 bases at J, with 12 bases between. The CDR3 length is 14 residues.

The chain couples TRBV13 to TRBJ2-1; the D gene is possibly TRBD2 (6 bases). This CDR3 is built from 15 residues. Trimming pared 6 bases from V and 0 bases from J, leaving 12 bases between. Germline CDR1 and CDR2: PRHDT and FYEKMQ (reference sequence). This CDR3 reads CASSGGISSYNEQFF. CDR3 coding DNA: TGTGCCAGCAGTGGGGGGATAAGCTCCTACAATGAGCAGTTCTTC.

V is TRBV28 and J is TRBJ2-2; D is unresolved. CDR3 length: 13 amino acids. Germline V CDR1 and CDR2: MDHEN, SYDVKM. Trimming shortened V by 7 bases and J by 5 bases, and 11 bases separated the two germline ends. Here the CDR3 DNA reads TGTGCCAGCACGATCACGGGTACCGGGGAGCTGTTTTTT. It translates to CASTITGTGELFF.

The chain is built from TRBV9 and TRBJ2-1; D may be TRBD1 or TRBD2 (6 bases each). Between the trimmed V and J ends, which lost 0 bases and 9 bases, there was a span of 10 bases. Germline V gene data show CDR1 as SGDLS and CDR2 as YYNGEE. The CDR3 contains 13 residues. The chain's CDR3 is CASSVGGATEQFF. The CDR3 coding sequence is TGTGCCAGCAGCGTAGGGGGGGCCACTGAGCAGTTCTTC.

The chain joins TRBV6-5 to TRBJ1-2; D unclear. Germline lookup yields CDR1 MNHEY and CDR2 SVGAGI. This CDR3 contains 15 residues. The germline V and J ends were trimmed by 7 bases and 5 bases, with 20 bases remaining between them. The CDR3 DNA reads as TGTGCCAGCACGGATTCCCCTGGAGGAGGGTATGGCTACACCTTC. Its protein product is CASTDSPGGGYGYTF.

V usage is TRBV7-2 and J usage is TRBJ2-5; TRBD1 or TRBD2 may be the D gene (6 bases each). The CDR3 totals 15 residues. Per the germline V gene, CDR1 is SGHTA and CDR2 is FQGNSA. V was pared by 8 bases and J by 2 bases, with 18 bases between. The CDR3, as DNA: TGTGCCAGCGGGATCGTGGGGGGCACTCAAGAGACCCAGTACTTC. Translating it yields CASGIVGGTQETQYF.

This clonotype has just a few counts. This sequence joins TRBV7-8 and TRBJ1-1; 7 positions agree with TRBD1. V gave up 5 bases and J gave up 5 bases; unmatched junction bases: 17. Germline CDR1 is SGHVS and CDR2 is FQNEAQ. CDR3 length: 17 amino acids. In nucleotides, the CDR3 is TGTGCCAGCAGCCGCCGCACAGGGGAAGGGTGGCGTACTGAAGCTTTCTTT. It is translated as CASSRRTGEGWRTEAFF.